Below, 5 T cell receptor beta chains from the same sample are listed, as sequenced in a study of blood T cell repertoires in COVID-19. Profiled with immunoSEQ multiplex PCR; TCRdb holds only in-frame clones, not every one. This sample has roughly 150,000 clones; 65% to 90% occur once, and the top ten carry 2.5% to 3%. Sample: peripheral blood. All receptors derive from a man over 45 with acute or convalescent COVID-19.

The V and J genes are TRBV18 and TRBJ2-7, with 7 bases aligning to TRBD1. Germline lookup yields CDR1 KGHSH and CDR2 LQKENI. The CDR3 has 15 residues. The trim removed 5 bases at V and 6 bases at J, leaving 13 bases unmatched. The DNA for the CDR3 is TGTGCCAGCTCAAGGGGGCAGGGACGTACGGGCGAGCAGTACTTC. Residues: CASSRGQGRTGEQYF.

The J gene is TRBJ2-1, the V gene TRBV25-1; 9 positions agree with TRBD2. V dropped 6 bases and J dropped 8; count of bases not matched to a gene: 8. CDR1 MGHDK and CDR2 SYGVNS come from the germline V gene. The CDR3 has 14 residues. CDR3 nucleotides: TGTGCCAGCAGAGAAAGCGGGAGGTGGGATGAGCAGTTCTTC. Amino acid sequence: CASRESGRWDEQFF.

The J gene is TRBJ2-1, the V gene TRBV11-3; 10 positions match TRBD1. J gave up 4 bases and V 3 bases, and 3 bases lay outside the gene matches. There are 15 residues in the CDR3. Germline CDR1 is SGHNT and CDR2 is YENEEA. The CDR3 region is CASSLGTGAYNEQFF. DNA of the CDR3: TGTGCCAGCAGCTTGGGGACAGGGGCATACAATGAGCAGTTCTTC.

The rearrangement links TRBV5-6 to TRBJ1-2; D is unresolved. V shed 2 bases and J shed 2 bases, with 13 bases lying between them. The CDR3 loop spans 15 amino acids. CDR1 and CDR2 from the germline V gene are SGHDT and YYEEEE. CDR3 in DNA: TGTGCCAGCAGCTTTGATCACCAGGTCAACTATGGCTACACCTTC. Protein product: CASSFDHQVNYGYTF.

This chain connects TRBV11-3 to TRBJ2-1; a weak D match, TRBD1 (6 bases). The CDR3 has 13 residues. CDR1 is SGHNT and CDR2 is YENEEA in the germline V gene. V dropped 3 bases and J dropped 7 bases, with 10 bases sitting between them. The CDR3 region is CASSLAGDNEQFF. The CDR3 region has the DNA TGTGCCAGCAGCTTGGCAGGGGATAATGAGCAGTTCTTC. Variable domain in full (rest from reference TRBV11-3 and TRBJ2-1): EAGVVQSPRYKIIEKKQPVAFWCNPISGHNTLYWYLQNLGQGPELLIRYENEEAVDDSQLPKDRFSAERLKGVDSTLKIQPAELGDSAVYLCASSLAGDNEQFFGPGTRLTVL.